This entry lists 3 T cell receptor beta chains sequenced from one sample in a study of cytomegalovirus exposure and HLA in healthy donors. PCR involved 60 Vbeta and 13 Jbeta primers. Libraries were prepared by immunoSEQ multiplex PCR; TCRdb keeps only in-frame clonotypes and omits some of them. The sample shows under 200,000 clones, roughly 71% of them seen only once. Sequenced material: PBMCs. The source of these receptors is a male donor in good health and CMV-seropositive.

About this clone: Without the conserved terminal phenylalanine or tryptophan, this CDR3 likely stems from a read error. This chain joins TRBV27 and TRBJ1-6; D gene uncertain. This CDR3 contains 14 residues. Deletions cut 4 bases from V and 3 bases from J, with 7 bases between. Germline V gives CDR1 MNHEY, CDR2 SMNVEV (reference sequence). As DNA, the CDR3 is TGTGCCAGCAGTTCCGAGGGCTATAATTCACCCCTCCACCTT. Translation gives CASSSEGYNSPLHL.

The chain employs TRBV6-5 and TRBJ1-2, with a weak D call TRBD1 (5 bases). Trimming removed 6 bases at V and 2 bases at J, with 10 bases between. The CDR3 sequence is 13 residues long. Germline-derived CDR1 and CDR2 are MNHEY and SVGAGI. The CDR3, as DNA: TGTGCCAGCAGCCAAAGACAGAACTATGGCTACACCTTC. This sequence encodes CASSQRQNYGYTF.

This clone is a singleton in its sample. The genes are TRBV5-1 and TRBJ2-1; TRBD1 might be the D (5 bases). V lost 2 bases and J 0 bases, leaving 12 bases between the germline ends. CDR3 size: 16 residues. Germline CDR1 and CDR2: SGHRS and YFSETQ. In nucleotides, the CDR3 is TGCGCCAGCAGCTTTGGGGCCCAGAGCTCCTACAATGAGCAGTTCTTC. Translation gives CASSFGAQSSYNEQFF.